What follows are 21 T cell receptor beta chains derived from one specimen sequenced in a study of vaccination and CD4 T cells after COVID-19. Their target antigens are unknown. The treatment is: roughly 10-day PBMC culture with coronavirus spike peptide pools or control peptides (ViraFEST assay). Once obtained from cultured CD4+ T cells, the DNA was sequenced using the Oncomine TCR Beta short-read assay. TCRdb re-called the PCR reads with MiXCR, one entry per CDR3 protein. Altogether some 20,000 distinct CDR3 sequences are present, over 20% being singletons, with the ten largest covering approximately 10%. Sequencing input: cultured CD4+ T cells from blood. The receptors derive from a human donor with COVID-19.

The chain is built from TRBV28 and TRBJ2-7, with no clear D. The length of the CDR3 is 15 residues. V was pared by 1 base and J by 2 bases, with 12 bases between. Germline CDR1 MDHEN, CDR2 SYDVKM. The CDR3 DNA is TGTGCCAGCAGTTTATCGGTCCAGGCCACCTACGAGCAGTACTTC. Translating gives CASSLSVQATYEQYF.

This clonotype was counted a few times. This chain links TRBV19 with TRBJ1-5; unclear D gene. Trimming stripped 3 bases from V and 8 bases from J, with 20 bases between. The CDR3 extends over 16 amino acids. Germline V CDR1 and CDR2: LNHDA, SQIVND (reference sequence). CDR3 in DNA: TGTGCCAGTAGTATGGGAAGGACGGCTACCCGGGAGCCCCAGCATTTT. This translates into CASSMGRTATREPQHF.

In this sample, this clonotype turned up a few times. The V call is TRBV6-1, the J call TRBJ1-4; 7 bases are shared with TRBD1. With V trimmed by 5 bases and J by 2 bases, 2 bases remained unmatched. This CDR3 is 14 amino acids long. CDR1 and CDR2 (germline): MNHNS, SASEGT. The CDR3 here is CASSPGQTNEKLFF. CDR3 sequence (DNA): TGTGCCAGCAGTCCGGGACAGACTAATGAAAAACTGTTTTTT.

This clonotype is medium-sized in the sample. In DNA, the CDR3 is TGTGCCTGGAGTCTACGGGCAGGGGTAAGGCAGCCCCAGCATTTT. Amino acids: CAWSLRAGVRQPQHF. This chain uses TRBV30 with TRBJ1-5, with a possible D match to TRBD1 (6 bases). The germline CDR1 and CDR2 sequences are GTSNPN and SVGIG (reference sequence). The CDR3 runs 15 residues. V shed 2 bases and J shed 7 bases, with 18 bases lying between them.

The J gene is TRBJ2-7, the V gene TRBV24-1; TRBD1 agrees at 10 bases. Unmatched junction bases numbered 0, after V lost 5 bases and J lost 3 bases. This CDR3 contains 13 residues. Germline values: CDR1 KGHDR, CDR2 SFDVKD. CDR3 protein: CATSGTGGYEQYF. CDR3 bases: TGTGCCACCAGTGGGACAGGGGGCTACGAGCAGTACTTC.

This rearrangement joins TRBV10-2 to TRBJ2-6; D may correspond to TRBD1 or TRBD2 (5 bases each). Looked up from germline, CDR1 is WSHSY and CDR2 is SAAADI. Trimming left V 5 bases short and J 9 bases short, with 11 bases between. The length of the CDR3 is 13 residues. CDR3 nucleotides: TGCGCCAGCAGTCCAGGGACGGACAACGTCCTGACTTTC. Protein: CASSPGTDNVLTF.

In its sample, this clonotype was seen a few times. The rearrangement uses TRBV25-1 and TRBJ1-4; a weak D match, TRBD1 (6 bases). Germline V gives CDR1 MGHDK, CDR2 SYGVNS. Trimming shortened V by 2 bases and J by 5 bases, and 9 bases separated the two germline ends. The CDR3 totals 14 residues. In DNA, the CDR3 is TGTGCCAGCAGTGAAACGGGGGCAAATGAAAAACTGTTTTTT. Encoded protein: CASSETGANEKLFF.

CDR3 sequence: CASSVRVTETQYF. The CDR3 DNA sequence: TGTGCCAGCAGCGTCAGGGTTACGGAGACCCAGTACTTC. The chain joins TRBV11-1 to TRBJ2-5; tentative D call: TRBD1 (5 bases). Germline CDR1 reads SGHAT; CDR2 reads FQDESV (reference sequence). The V and J ends lost 5 bases and 5 bases respectively, with 12 bases between them. The CDR3 extends over 13 amino acids.

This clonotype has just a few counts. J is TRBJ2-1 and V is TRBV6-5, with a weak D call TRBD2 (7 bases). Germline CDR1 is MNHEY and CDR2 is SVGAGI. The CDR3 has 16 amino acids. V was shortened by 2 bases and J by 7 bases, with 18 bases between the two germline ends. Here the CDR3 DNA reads TGTGCCAGCAGTTACGATCCTGGACAGCGGGGTAATGAGCAGTTCTTC. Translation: CASSYDPGQRGNEQFF.

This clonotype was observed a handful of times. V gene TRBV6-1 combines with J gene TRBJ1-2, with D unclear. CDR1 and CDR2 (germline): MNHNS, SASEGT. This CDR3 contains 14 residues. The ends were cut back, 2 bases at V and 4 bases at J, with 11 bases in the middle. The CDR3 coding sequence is TGTGCCAGCAGTGAAATGATGGACGGCTATGGCTACACCTTC. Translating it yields CASSEMMDGYGYTF.

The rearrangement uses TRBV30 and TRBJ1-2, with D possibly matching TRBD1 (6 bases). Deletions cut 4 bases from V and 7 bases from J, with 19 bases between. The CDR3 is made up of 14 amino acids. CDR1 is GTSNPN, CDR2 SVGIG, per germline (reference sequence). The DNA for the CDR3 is TGTGCCTGGATCAACAGGGCCGGGACCGGTGGCTACACCTTC. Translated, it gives CAWINRAGTGGYTF.

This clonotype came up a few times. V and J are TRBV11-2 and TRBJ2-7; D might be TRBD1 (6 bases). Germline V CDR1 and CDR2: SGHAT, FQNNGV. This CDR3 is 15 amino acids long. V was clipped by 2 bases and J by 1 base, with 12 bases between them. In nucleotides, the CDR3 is TGTGCCAGCAGCTTAAGCAGGGGTGTATCCTACGAGCAGTACTTC. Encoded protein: CASSLSRGVSYEQYF.

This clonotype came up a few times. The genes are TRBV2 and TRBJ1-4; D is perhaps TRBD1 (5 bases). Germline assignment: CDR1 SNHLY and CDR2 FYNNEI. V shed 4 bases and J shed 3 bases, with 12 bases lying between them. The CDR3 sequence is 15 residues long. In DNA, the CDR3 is TGTGCCAGCAGTGGAGTGGCAGGGCCTAATGAAAAACTGTTTTTT. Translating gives CASSGVAGPNEKLFF.

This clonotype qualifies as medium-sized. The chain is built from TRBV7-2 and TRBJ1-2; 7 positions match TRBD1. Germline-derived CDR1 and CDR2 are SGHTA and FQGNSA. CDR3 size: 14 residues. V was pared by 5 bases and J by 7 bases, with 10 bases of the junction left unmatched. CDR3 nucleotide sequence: TGTGCCAGCAGCGCAGTAAGGACAGGTTTTGGCTACACCTTC. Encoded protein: CASSAVRTGFGYTF. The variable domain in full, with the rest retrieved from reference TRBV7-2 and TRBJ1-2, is GAGVSQSPSNKVTEKGKDVELRCDPISGHTALYWYRQSLGQGLEFLIYFQGNSAPDKSGLPSDRFSAERTGGSVSTLTIQRTQQEDSAVYLCASSAVRTGFGYTFGSGTRLTVV.

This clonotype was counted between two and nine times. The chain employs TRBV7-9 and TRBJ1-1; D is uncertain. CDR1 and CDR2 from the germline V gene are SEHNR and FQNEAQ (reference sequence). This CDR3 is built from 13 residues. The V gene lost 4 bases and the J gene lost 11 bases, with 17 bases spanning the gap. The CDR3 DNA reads TGTGCCAGCAGCTCGATGAGCGAACAAGGCGCTTTCTTT. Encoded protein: CASSSMSEQGAFF.

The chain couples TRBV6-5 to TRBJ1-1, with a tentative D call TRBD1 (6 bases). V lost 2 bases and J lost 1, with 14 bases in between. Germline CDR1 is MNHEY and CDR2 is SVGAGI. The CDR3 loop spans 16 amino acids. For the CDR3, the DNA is TGTGCCAGCAGTTACCGATACAGGGAGGGGAACACTGAAGCTTTCTTT. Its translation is CASSYRYREGNTEAFF.

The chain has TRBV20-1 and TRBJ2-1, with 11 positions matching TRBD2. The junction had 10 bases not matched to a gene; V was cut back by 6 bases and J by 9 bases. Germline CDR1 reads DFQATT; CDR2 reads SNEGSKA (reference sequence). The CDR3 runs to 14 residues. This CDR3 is CSAPYSGGAAEQFF. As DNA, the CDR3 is TGCAGTGCACCTTATAGCGGGGGGGCCGCTGAGCAGTTCTTC.

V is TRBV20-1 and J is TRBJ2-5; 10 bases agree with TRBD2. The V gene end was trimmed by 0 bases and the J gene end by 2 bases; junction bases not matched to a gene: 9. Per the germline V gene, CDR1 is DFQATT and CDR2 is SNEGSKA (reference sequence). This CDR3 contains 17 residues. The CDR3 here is CSARDPRTSGRQETQYF. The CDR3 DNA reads TGCAGTGCTAGAGATCCAAGGACTAGCGGTCGACAAGAGACCCAGTACTTC.

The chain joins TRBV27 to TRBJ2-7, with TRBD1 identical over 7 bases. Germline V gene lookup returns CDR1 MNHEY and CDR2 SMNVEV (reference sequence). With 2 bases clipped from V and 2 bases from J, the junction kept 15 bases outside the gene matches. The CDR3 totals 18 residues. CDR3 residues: CASSLSRSAGGGPYEQYF. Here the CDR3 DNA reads TGTGCCAGCAGTTTAAGTAGGTCGGCAGGGGGTGGACCCTACGAGCAGTACTTC.

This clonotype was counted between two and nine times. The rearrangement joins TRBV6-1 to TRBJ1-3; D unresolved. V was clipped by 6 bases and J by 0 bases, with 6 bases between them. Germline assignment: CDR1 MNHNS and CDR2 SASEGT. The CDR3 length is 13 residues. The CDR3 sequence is CASSQPSGNTIYF. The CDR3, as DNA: TGTGCCAGCAGCCAACCCTCTGGAAACACCATATATTTT.

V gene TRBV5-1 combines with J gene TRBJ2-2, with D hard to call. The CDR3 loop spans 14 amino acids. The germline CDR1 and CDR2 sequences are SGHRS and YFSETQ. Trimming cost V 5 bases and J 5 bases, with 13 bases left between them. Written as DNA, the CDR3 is TGCGCCAGCAGGGACGCTGGGCGGACCGGGGAGCTGTTTTTT. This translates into CASRDAGRTGELFF.